This TCR beta chain was profiled in a study of blood T cell repertoires in COVID-19. Study-level background: T cells, B-cell-depleted T cells, or PBMCs supplied cDNA or gDNA.

Seattle enrolled patients during active infection and tracked them longitudinally. In the authors' workflow: Estimates of nucleated cell counts were drawn from the amplification of reference gene primers. Clones were read by immunoSEQ multiplex PCR, and TCRdb kept only the in-frame ones, dropping some. That table is the source of V, J and clone size, and D and trimming were worked out from the DNA. The sample yields 300,000 or so clones, under 90% seen once. Germline CDR1 SEHNR, CDR2 FQNEAQ (reference sequence). The CDR3 runs 16 residues. The V segment lost 1 base and the J segment 9 bases; nucleotides outside the gene matches: 10.

The rearrangement links TRBV7-9 to TRBJ2-1; 9 bases align to TRBD2. The sequenced sample was peripheral blood. This sequence originates from a woman aged 30 to 39 with COVID-19, enrolled during active disease. CDR3 sequence (DNA): TGTGCCAGCAGCTTAGTAAGGATTAGCGGGAGTGGTGAGCAGTTCTTC. Amino acids: CASSLVRISGSGEQFF.